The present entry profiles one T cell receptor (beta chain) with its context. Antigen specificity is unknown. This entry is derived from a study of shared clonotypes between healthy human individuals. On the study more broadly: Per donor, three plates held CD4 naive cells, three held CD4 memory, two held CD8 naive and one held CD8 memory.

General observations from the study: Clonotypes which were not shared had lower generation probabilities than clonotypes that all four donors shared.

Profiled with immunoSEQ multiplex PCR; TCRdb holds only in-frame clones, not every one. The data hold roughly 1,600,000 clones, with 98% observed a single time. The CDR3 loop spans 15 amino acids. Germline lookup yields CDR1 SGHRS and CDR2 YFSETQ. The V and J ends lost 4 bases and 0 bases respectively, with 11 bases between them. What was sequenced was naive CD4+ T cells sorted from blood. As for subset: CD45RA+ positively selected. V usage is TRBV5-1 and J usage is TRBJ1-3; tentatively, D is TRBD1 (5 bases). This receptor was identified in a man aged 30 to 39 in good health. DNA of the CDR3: TGCGCCAGCAGCCCGGGGGGAATCTCTGGAAACACCATATATTTT. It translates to CASSPGGISGNTIYF.